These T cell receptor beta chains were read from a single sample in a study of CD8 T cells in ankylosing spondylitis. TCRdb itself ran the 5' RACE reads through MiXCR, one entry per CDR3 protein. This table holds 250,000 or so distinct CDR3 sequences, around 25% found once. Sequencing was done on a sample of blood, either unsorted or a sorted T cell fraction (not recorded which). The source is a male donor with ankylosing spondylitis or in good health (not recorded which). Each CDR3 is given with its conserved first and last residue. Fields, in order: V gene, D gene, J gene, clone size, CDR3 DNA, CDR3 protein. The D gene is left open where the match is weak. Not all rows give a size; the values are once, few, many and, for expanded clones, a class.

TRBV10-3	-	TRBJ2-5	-	TGTGCCATCGGCTCCCAATCGGAGACCCAGTACTTC	CAIGSQSETQYF
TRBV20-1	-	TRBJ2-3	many	TGCAGTGCTAGAGCCTTAGATACGCAGTATTTT	CSARALDTQYF
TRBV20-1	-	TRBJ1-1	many	TGCAGTGCCAGGACAACTAAGAACACTGAAGCTTTCTTT	CSARTTKNTEAFF
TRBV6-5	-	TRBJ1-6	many	TGTGCCAGCAGTTACTCAGGCAGCCCCACCCCCGAGACGGGATTT	CASSYSGSPTPETGF
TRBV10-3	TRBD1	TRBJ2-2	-	TGTGCCATCAGGAGGGACAGGGGGAACACCGGGGAGCTGTTTTTT	CAIRRDRGNTGELFF
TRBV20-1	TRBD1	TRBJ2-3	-	TGCAGTGCTAACAGGGGCTCCTCGGATACGCAGTATTTT	CSANRGSSDTQYF
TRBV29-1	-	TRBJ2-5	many	TGCAGCGTTGAGGGTGTCCCCAGGGGAGAGACCCAGTACTTC	CSVEGVPRGETQYF
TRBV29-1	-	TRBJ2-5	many	TGCAGCGTTGAGAGGACAGAAGAGACCCAGTACTTC	CSVERTEETQYF
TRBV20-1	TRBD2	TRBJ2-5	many	TGCACTGGGGTACGGGGGGAAGAGACCCAGTACTTC	CTGVRGEETQYF
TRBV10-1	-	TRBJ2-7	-	TGCGCCAGCAGTGATATTCAGCTACCCTACGAGCAGTACTTC	CASSDIQLPYEQYF
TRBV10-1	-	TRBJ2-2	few	TGCGCCAGCAGTGAGTCTTGGGGGCGCAGCACCGGGGAGCTGTTTTTT	CASSESWGRSTGELFF
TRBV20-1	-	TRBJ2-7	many	TGCAGTGCAGCAACGACGGTCTCCTACGAGCAGTACTTC	CSAATTVSYEQYF
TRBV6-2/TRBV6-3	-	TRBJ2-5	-	TGTGCCAGCGCTAGACGGGGGTCCCAAGAGACCCAGTACTTC	CASARRGSQETQYF
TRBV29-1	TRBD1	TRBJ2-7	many	TGCAGCGCTTCGGGGACAGATAATTCCTACGAGCAGTACTTC	CSASGTDNSYEQYF
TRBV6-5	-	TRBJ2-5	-	TGTGCCAGCAAGCTACTAGCCCGAGAGACCCAGTACTTC	CASKLLARETQYF
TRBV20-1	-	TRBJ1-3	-	TGCAGTGCTGCCGTTGAGGGGGCTGGAAACACCATATATTTT	CSAAVEGAGNTIYF
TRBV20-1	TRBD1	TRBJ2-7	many	TGCAGTGCCGAGGGCGGGACAGGGACGTACGAGCAGTACTTC	CSAEGGTGTYEQYF
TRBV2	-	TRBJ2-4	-	TGTGCCAGCATGAGCGATCTCGGCAACATTCAGTACTTC	CASMSDLGNIQYF
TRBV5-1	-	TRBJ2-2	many	TGCGCCAGCAGCTTGGGGACTCCCCACGGGGAGCTGTTTTTT	CASSLGTPHGELFF
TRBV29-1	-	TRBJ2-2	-	TGCAGCGCTAAAACGGAGAGGTACACCGGGGAGCTGTTTTTT	CSAKTERYTGELFF
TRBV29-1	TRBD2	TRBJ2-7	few	TGCAGCGTTTTTGAAATAGCGGGGGGAGAGCAGTACTTC	CSVFEIAGGEQYF
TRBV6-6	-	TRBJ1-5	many	TGTGCCAGCAGGGATGGCAATCAGCCCCAGCATTTT	CASRDGNQPQHF
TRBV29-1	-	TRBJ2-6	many	TGCAGCGTTGAATTAACAAACTCTGGGGCCAACGTCCTGACTTTC	CSVELTNSGANVLTF
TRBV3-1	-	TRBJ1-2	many	TGTGCCAGCAGCCACGGCCACTATGGCTACACCTTC	CASSHGHYGYTF
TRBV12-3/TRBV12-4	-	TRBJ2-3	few	TGTGCCAGCTCCAGGGAGGACTTTAGCACAGATACGCAGTATTTT	CASSREDFSTDTQYF
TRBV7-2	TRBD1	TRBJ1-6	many	TGTGCCAGCAGCTTAGTACAGGGGGCGCATTCACCCCTCCACTTT	CASSLVQGAHSPLHF
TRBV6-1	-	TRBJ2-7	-	TGTGCCAGCAGCCCTACAGGGCACGAGCAGTACTTC	CASSPTGHEQYF
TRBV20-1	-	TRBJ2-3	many	TGCAGTGCTAGAGTCCAGCACCTGAGCACAGATACGCAGTATTTT	CSARVQHLSTDTQYF
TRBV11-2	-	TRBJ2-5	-	TGTGCCAGCAGTTTGGGAACAGAGACCCAGTACTTC	CASSLGTETQYF
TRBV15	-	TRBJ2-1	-	TGTGCCACCAGCGAGGGCTACAATGAGCAGTTCTTC	CATSEGYNEQFF
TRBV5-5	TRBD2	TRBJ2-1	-	TGTGCCAGCATCCCGGGACTAGCGGACAATGAGCAGTTCTTC	CASIPGLADNEQFF
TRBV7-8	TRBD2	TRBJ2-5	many	TGTGCCAGCAGCTTTGGGCGGGGGGACCAAGAGACCCAGTACTTC	CASSFGRGDQETQYF
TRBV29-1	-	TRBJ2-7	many	TGCAGCGCCACATGGGTATCGAGGCAGGGTGTCCACGAGCAGTACTTC	CSATWVSRQGVHEQYF